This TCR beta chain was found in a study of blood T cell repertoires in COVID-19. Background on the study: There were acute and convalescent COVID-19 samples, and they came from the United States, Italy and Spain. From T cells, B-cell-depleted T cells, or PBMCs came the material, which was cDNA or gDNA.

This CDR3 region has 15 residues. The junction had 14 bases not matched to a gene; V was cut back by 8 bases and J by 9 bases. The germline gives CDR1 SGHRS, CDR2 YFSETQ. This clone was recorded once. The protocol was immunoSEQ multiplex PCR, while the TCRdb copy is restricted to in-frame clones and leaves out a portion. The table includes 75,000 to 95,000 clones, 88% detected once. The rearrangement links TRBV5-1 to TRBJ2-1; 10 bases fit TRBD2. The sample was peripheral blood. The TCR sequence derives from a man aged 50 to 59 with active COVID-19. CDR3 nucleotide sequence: TGCGCCAGTTGGGGAGCTAGCGGGGGATCCGCTGAGCAGTTCTTC. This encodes CASWGASGGSAEQFF.